Following are 22 T cell receptor beta chains from one sample sequenced in a study of blood T cell repertoires in COVID-19. Using immunoSEQ multiplex PCR, the repertoire was profiled, and TCRdb retains in-frame clones only, with some absent. The table shows about 160,000 clones, with about 86% occurring only once. Material for sequencing was peripheral blood. All receptors derive from a man in his 70s with acute or convalescent COVID-19.

This chain joins TRBV7-9 and TRBJ1-3, with TRBD1 matching 8 bases. The germline V gene has CDR1 SEHNR and CDR2 FQNEAQ (reference sequence). Trimming removed 3 bases from V and 4 bases from J; junction bases left unmatched: 11. The CDR3 length is 17 residues. This CDR3 is CASSFRARGLTGNTIYF. The CDR3 DNA reads as TGTGCCAGCAGCTTCCGGGCCAGGGGGCTAACCGGAAACACCATATATTTT.

The gene calls are TRBV10-3 and TRBJ1-1, with D possibly matching TRBD1 (6 bases). The germline gives CDR1 ENHRY, CDR2 SYGVKD. The CDR3 contains 17 residues. Between the trimmed V and J ends, which lost 2 bases and 0 bases, there was a span of 16 bases. Written as DNA, the CDR3 is TGTGCCATCAGTGAGCGGGGGGCAGGGCGGTTGAACACTGAAGCTTTCTTT. Protein: CAISERGAGRLNTEAFF.

This clone was counted a few times. The rearrangement links TRBV27 to TRBJ2-1; 7 nucleotides line up with TRBD1. Trimming took 5 bases from V and 2 from J; bases not matched to a gene: 3. The CDR3 extends over 14 amino acids. Germline V CDR1 and CDR2: MNHEY, SMNVEV (reference sequence). CDR3 coding DNA: TGTGCCAGCAGTAGACAGGGACCCTACAATGAGCAGTTCTTC. This translates into CASSRQGPYNEQFF.

The chain joins TRBV7-9 to TRBJ2-6, with D possibly matching TRBD1 (6 bases). Germline CDR1 and CDR2: SEHNR and FQNEAQ (reference sequence). Trimming removed 4 bases from V and 2 bases from J, with 9 bases in between. The CDR3 spans 15 residues. The CDR3 loop is CASSSQGTGANVLTF. CDR3 DNA: TGTGCCAGCAGCTCGCAGGGGACTGGGGCCAACGTCCTGACTTTC.

The chain carries TRBV10-3 and TRBJ2-1; the match to TRBD2 covers 8 bases. Germline CDR1 ENHRY, CDR2 SYGVKD. V dropped 4 bases and J dropped 9; count of bases not matched to a gene: 8. This CDR3 has 14 amino acids. The CDR3 DNA is TGTGCCATCAGTGCAGGGACTAGTCGGAGTGAGCAGTTCTTC. Amino acids: CAISAGTSRSEQFF.

The chain combines TRBV21-1 with TRBJ2-1; TRBD2 was called by the table and not checked on the DNA. TRBV21-1 is listed as a pseudogene. This CDR3 spans 17 amino acids. The chain's CDR3 is CASTPERLLREGNEQFF. CDR3 DNA sequence: TGTGCCAGCACCCCGGAACGGTTGCTGCGGGAGGGAAATGAGCAGTTCTTC.

The V and J genes are TRBV27 and TRBJ2-7; a possible D gene is TRBD2 (6 bases). V lost 4 bases to trimming and J lost 5 bases, with 12 bases between them. CDR3 size: 13 residues. CDR1 MNHEY and CDR2 SMNVEV come from the germline V gene (reference sequence). CDR3 protein: CASSSRDSDEQYF. The DNA for the CDR3 is TGTGCCAGCAGTTCCCGGGACTCGGACGAGCAGTACTTC.

Only a few counts were recorded for this clone. The chain joins TRBV19 to TRBJ1-1, with 7 nucleotides matching TRBD1. The J segment lost 4 bases and the V segment lost 9 bases, leaving 8 bases of the junction unmatched. CDR3 size: 13 residues. Germline loops: CDR1 LNHDA, CDR2 SQIVND (reference sequence). The chain's CDR3 is CASLRDRATEAFF. The CDR3 DNA sequence: TGTGCCAGCCTTCGTGACAGGGCCACTGAAGCTTTCTTT.

This sequence joins TRBV27 and TRBJ2-7; maybe TRBD2 (6 bases). Germline CDR1 and CDR2: MNHEY and SMNVEV (reference sequence). V gave up 6 bases and J gave up 3 bases, with 18 bases separating them. This CDR3 spans 15 amino acids. Written as DNA, the CDR3 is TGTGCCAGCAGGGTTTTGGGACTGGAGGACTACGAGCAGTACTTC. Translated, it gives CASRVLGLEDYEQYF.

The V and J genes are TRBV30 and TRBJ2-2; TRBD2 aligns across 9 bases. The germline gives CDR1 GTSNPN, CDR2 SVGIG (reference sequence). The CDR3 spans 15 residues. Trimming removed 1 base from V and 4 bases from J; junction bases left unmatched: 4. The CDR3 DNA follows: TGTGCCTGGAGTGGTAGCGGGAGACTCACCGGGGAGCTGTTTTTT. Amino acids: CAWSGSGRLTGELFF.

CDR3: CASSESVFLSAEAFF. The CDR3, as DNA: TGTGCCAGCAGTGAAAGTGTTTTCCTCTCGGCTGAAGCTTTCTTT. The J gene is TRBJ1-1, the V gene TRBV2; D is undetermined. The length of the CDR3 is 15 residues. Between the trimmed V and J ends, which lost 2 bases and 6 bases, there was a span of 16 bases. CDR1 is SNHLY, CDR2 FYNNEI, per germline.

The chain recombines TRBV4-1 with TRBJ2-3; maybe TRBD1 (5 bases). V lost 4 bases to trimming and J lost 3 bases, with 17 bases between them. The CDR3 contains 16 residues. Germline CDR1 is MGHRA and CDR2 is YSYEKL. The chain's CDR3 is CASSLMDNPGTDTQYF. The DNA of the CDR3 is TGCGCCAGCAGCCTCATGGACAACCCCGGGACAGATACGCAGTATTTT.

The chain links TRBV6-5 to TRBJ2-3; 11 bases match TRBD2. CDR1 MNHEY and CDR2 SVGAGI come from the germline V gene. The CDR3 contains 16 residues. The V segment lost 2 bases and the J segment 0 bases; nucleotides outside the gene matches: 1. The DNA for the CDR3 is TGTGCCAGCAGTTACAGGACTAGCGGGAGCACAGATACGCAGTATTTT. It yields the protein CASSYRTSGSTDTQYF.

The V gene is TRBV19, the J gene TRBJ2-1; 10 positions agree with TRBD2. Per germline, CDR1 LNHDA and CDR2 SQIVND (reference sequence). CDR3 size: 16 residues. The V gene end was trimmed by 3 bases and the J gene end by 7 bases; junction bases not matched to a gene: 9. The CDR3 nucleotides are TGTGCCAGTAGTATTGGTCCTTCACTAGCGGGAAATGAGCAGTTCTTC. Amino acid sequence: CASSIGPSLAGNEQFF.

J is TRBJ2-7 and V is TRBV4-3; TRBD2 matches at 7 bases. Trimming took 1 base from V and 1 from J; bases not matched to a gene: 4. Germline V gene sequence: CDR1 LGHNA, CDR2 YSLEER. The CDR3 length is 15 residues. CDR3 in DNA: TGCGCCAGCAGCCAAGGGACTAGTGATTCCTACGAGCAGTACTTC. This codes for CASSQGTSDSYEQYF.

This chain uses TRBV2 with TRBJ2-7; no clear D gene. V shed 6 bases and J shed 6 bases, with 15 bases lying between them. CDR1 SNHLY and CDR2 FYNNEI come from the germline V gene. The CDR3 is made up of 13 amino acids. In DNA, the CDR3 is TGTGCCAGCAGCCTAGAACGTACCGCCGAGCAGTACTTC. Translation: CASSLERTAEQYF.

This clone occurred once. The V and J genes are TRBV9 and TRBJ2-7, with 8 bases aligning to TRBD2. CDR3 length: 15 residues. V shed 4 bases, J shed 2 bases, and the junction held 8 bases outside the gene matches. Per germline, CDR1 SGDLS and CDR2 YYNGEE. The CDR3 DNA reads TGTGCCAGCAGCCCGGGGGGGGGCGCCCCCTACGAGCAGTACTTC. As protein: CASSPGGGAPYEQYF.

The rearrangement joins TRBV19 to TRBJ1-5; D is unresolved. Looked up from germline, CDR1 is LNHDA and CDR2 is SQIVND (reference sequence). Trimming left V 3 bases short and J 6 bases short, with 12 bases between. The CDR3 is 14 amino acids. In DNA, the CDR3 is TGTGCCAGTAGTATCGGCAGGTCCAGTCAGCCCCAGCATTTT. It translates to CASSIGRSSQPQHF.

In its sample, this clone was seen many times. CDR3 DNA sequence: TGTGCCAGCAGTTCGTCCTTCGGGGAGCTGTTTTTT. It codes for CASSSSFGELFF. V gene TRBV6-6 combines with J gene TRBJ2-2; D is ambiguous. The CDR3 spans 12 residues. CDR1 and CDR2 from the germline V gene are MNHNY and SVGAGI (reference sequence). Trimming shortened V by 4 bases and J by 7 bases, and 7 bases separated the two germline ends.

The sample holds a few counts of this clone. This specimen includes other DNA sequences encoding the same CDR3. The chain employs TRBV5-1 and TRBJ2-1, with TRBD2 identical over 9 bases. CDR1 is SGHRS, CDR2 YFSETQ, per germline. This CDR3 has 15 amino acids. Germline trimming cut 1 base from V and 5 bases from J; bases unmatched to any gene: 4. CDR3 loop: CASSLLAGANNEQFF. CDR3 nucleotide sequence: TGCGCCAGCAGCTTGTTAGCGGGGGCCAACAATGAGCAGTTCTTC.

This clone has at least ten counts. V gene TRBV9 combines with J gene TRBJ2-7; TRBD1 matches 8 bases. Per the germline V gene, CDR1 is SGDLS and CDR2 is YYNGEE. The V segment lost 3 bases and the J segment 6 bases; nucleotides outside the gene matches: 2. This CDR3 comprises 12 residues. CDR3 in amino acids: CASSEQGGEQYF. Here the CDR3 DNA reads TGTGCCAGCAGCGAACAGGGGGGCGAGCAGTACTTC.

The rearrangement uses TRBV30 and TRBJ1-1; maybe TRBD1 (6 bases). The CDR3 consists of 14 residues. Germline V gene lookup returns CDR1 GTSNPN and CDR2 SVGIG (reference sequence). V lost 2 bases and J 5 bases, leaving 15 bases between the germline ends. CDR3 coding DNA: TGTGCCTGGAGTACCTTACAGGGTCGAACTGAAGCTTTCTTT. Protein: CAWSTLQGRTEAFF. The full variable domain, completed using reference TRBV30 and TRBJ1-1, is SQTIHQWPATLVQPVGSPLSLECTVEGTSNPNLYWYRQAAGRGLQLLFYSVGIGQISSEVPQNLSASRPQDRQFILSSKKLLLSDSGFYLCAWSTLQGRTEAFFGQGTRLTVV.